The 3 T cell receptor beta chains in this list originate from one sample, sequenced in a study of CD4 and CD8 cells across lung adenocarcinoma regions. MiXCR was run by TCRdb on the PCR reads, yielding one entry per CDR3 protein. The sample lists around 10,000 distinct CDR3 sequences, roughly 49% occurring once. Sequencing was carried out using CD8+ T cells from the margin of a lung tumor. The receptor set was obtained from a male donor with lung adenocarcinoma. The CD4 and CD8 labels of this study may be unreliable.

The chain joins TRBV6-1 to TRBJ2-3; TRBD1 is a possible D gene (5 bases). V was trimmed by 5 bases and J by 8 bases, leaving 26 bases between them. The CDR3 loop spans 17 amino acids. Germline values: CDR1 MNHNS, CDR2 SASEGT. DNA of the CDR3: TGTGCCAGCAGTCCCTCCTTTGGGGCTGCGAGCACCGGTACGCAGTATTTT. Its protein is CASSPSFGAASTGTQYF.

Comments on this clonotype: The junction does not match germline at one end; this may be a read error. The V call is TRBV6-1, the J call TRBJ2-3, with D unresolved. The CDR3 is made up of 15 amino acids. CDR1 MNHNS and CDR2 SASEGT come from the germline V gene. The CDR3 loop is CARNIEAVRNDEQFF. DNA for the CDR3: TGTGCCAGGAACATAGAGGCTGTCAGGAACGATGAGCAGTTTTTC.

About this clonotype itself: An end of the junction does not agree with germline; a read error may underlie this. V and J are TRBV12-3 or TRBV12-4 and TRBJ2-1; D may match TRBD1 or TRBD2 (5 bases each). The CDR3 extends over 16 amino acids. The CDR3, as DNA: TGTGCCAGCAGTAACCCGGGGCTAGGGCCAATAAATGATCAGTTCTTC. Encoded protein: CASSNPGLGPINDQFF.